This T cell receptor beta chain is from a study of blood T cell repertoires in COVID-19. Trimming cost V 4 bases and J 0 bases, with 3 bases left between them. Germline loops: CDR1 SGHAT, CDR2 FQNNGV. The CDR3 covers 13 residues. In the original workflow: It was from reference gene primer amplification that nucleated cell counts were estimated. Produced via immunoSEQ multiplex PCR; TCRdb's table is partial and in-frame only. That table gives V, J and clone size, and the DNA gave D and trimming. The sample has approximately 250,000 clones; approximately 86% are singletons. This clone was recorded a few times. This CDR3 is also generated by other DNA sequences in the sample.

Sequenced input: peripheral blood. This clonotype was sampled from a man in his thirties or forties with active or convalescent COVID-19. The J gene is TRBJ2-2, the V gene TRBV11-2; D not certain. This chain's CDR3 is CASSYTNTGELFF. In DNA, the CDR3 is TGTGCCAGCAGCTATACGAACACCGGGGAGCTGTTTTTT.